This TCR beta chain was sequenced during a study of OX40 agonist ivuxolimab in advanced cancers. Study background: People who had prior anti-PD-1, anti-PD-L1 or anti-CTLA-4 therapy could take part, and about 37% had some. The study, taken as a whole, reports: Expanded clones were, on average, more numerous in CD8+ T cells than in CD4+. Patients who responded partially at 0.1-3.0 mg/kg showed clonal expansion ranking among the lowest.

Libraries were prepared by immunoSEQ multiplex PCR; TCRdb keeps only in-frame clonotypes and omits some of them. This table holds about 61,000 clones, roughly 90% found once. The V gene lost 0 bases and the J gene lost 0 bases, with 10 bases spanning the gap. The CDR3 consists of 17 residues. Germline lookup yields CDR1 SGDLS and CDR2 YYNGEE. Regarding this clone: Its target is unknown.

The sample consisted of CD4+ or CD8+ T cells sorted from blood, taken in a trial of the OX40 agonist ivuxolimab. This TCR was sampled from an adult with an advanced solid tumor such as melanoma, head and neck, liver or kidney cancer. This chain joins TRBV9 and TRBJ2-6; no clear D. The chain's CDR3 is CASSVGFLSSGANVLTF. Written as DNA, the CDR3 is TGTGCCAGCAGCGTAGGGTTCCTGAGCTCTGGGGCCAACGTCCTGACTTTC.